The rows below give T cell receptor beta chains drawn from one sample of a study of shared clonotypes between healthy human individuals. Data came from immunoSEQ multiplex PCR; TCRdb stores just in-frame clones and leaves some out. The sample shows about 2 million clones, approximately 94% of them seen only once. The sample was naive CD8+ T cells sorted from blood. These receptors came from a man younger than 35 in good health. The CDR3 runs from the conserved cysteine through the conserved F or W. Fields, in order: V gene, D gene, J gene, CDR3 length, clone size, CDR3 DNA, CDR3 protein. D genes are given only for firm matches. Part of the rows lack a size; the others show once, few, many or a class for expanded clones.

TRBV30	NA	TRBJ2-7	14	NA	TGTGCCTGGAGTGTACCAACAGCCCACTACGAGCAGTACTTC	CAWSVPTAHYEQYF
TRBV14	NA	TRBJ2-1	11	NA	TGTGCCAGCAGGCAAGAGTACGAGCAGTTCTTC	CASRQEYEQFF
TRBV5-6	TRBD2	TRBJ2-2	16	once	TGTGCCAGCAGCTGGGGACTAGCGGGAAACACCGGGGAGCTGTTTTTT	CASSWGLAGNTGELFF
TRBV6-5	TRBD2	TRBJ2-1	15	NA	TGTGCCAGCAGTTACCTAGCGGGAGGTCACGATGAGCAGTTCTTC	CASSYLAGGHDEQFF
TRBV7-9	NA	TRBJ2-7	16	once	TGTGCCAGCAGCCCTCCTGATGGGGGCGCCCCGGGCGAGCAGTACTTC	CASSPPDGGAPGEQYF
TRBV13	TRBD2	TRBJ2-7	14	few	TGTGCCAGCAGCCATCGGGGGGGGCCCTACGAGCAGTACTTC	CASSHRGGPYEQYF
TRBV5-1	NA	TRBJ2-7	16	NA	TGCGCCAGCAGCTTGAAGGGAGGAGGGGACCACTACGAGCAGTACTTC	CASSLKGGGDHYEQYF
TRBV9	NA	TRBJ1-6	15	NA	TGTGCCAGCAGCTTAGGAGGCAGGGGCAATTCACCCCTCCACTTT	CASSLGGRGNSPLHF
TRBV5-1	TRBD2	TRBJ2-2	17	NA	TGCGCCAGCAGCTTAGCTCTAGCGGGAGGATTGCCCGGGGAGCTGTTTTTT	CASSLALAGGLPGELFF
TRBV7-2	NA	TRBJ2-2	12	NA	TGTGCCAGCAGCCCGGGCCCCGGGGAGCTGTTTTTT	CASSPGPGELFF
TRBV9	NA	TRBJ2-7	15	NA	TGTGCCAGCAGCCCAAGCCCGGGCAATTCCTACGAGCAGTACTTC	CASSPSPGNSYEQYF
TRBV7-8	NA	TRBJ1-2	14	few	TGTGCCAGCAGCTCGTCGGGGGAATACTATGGCTACACCTTC	CASSSSGEYYGYTF
TRBV9	NA	TRBJ1-3	12	NA	TGTGCCAGCAGCGTAGTAGGAGGCACCATATATTTT	CASSVVGGTIYF
TRBV28	NA	TRBJ2-7	14	NA	TGTGCCAGCAGTTTAGGTCCGGGGGTAGGCGAGCAGTACTTC	CASSLGPGVGEQYF
TRBV28	TRBD2	TRBJ2-2	19	NA	TGTGCCAGCAGTTTTCCGGGACTAGCGGGGGGGAGGCACACCGGGGAGCTGTTTTTT	CASSFPGLAGGRHTGELFF
TRBV19	NA	TRBJ1-1	15	NA	TGTGCCAGTAGGCACGACATAGAGGGGATCACTGAAGCTTTCTTT	CASRHDIEGITEAFF
TRBV4-1	TRBD2	TRBJ2-7	13	once	TGCGCCAGCAGCCACCAAGCGGGGAGAGAGCAGTACTTC	CASSHQAGREQYF
TRBV9	TRBD2	TRBJ2-3	15	once	TGTGCCAGCAGCGTCGCGGGAGGGGTCCCAGATACGCAGTATTTT	CASSVAGGVPDTQYF
TRBV4-1	NA	TRBJ2-7	14	NA	TGCGCCAGCAGCCAAGTCGTCTACTCCTACGAGCAGTACTTC	CASSQVVYSYEQYF
TRBV7-8	NA	TRBJ2-7	13	NA	TGTGCCAGCAGCTTACGCGGCGCCTACGAGCAGTACTTC	CASSLRGAYEQYF
TRBV6-5	TRBD1	TRBJ1-4	12	NA	TGTGCCAGCAGTTCGGGACAGGAAAAACTGTTTTTT	CASSSGQEKLFF
TRBV6-6	NA	TRBJ2-1	13	NA	TGTGCCAGCAGGCGGGACTCCGTCAATGAGCAGTTCTTC	CASRRDSVNEQFF
TRBV6-1	TRBD2	TRBJ2-1	16	once	TGTGCCAGCAGTGAAACCACTAGCGGGGGGCACAATGAGCAGTTCTTC	CASSETTSGGHNEQFF
TRBV4-3	NA	TRBJ2-2	17	NA	TGCGCCAGCAGCCAAGAGGCCCGGGACGCGAACACCGGGGAGCTGTTTTTT	CASSQEARDANTGELFF
TRBV30	TRBD1	TRBJ2-3	14	NA	TGTGCCTGGAGGCAGGACAGGGGAGCAGATACGCAGTATTTT	CAWRQDRGADTQYF
TRBV6-5	TRBD2	TRBJ2-7	15	NA	TGTGCCAGCAGTTACGGGGGGGAATCCTCCTACGAGCAGTACTTC	CASSYGGESSYEQYF
TRBV27	NA	TRBJ2-5	16	NA	TGTGCCAGCAGTTTACTGGTCAGGGGTTACCAAGAGACCCAGTACTTC	CASSLLVRGYQETQYF
TRBV5-1	NA	TRBJ2-7	13	NA	TGCGCCAGCAGCTTGGAGGCTGCCTACGAGCAGTACTTC	CASSLEAAYEQYF
TRBV9	TRBD1	TRBJ1-1	14	NA	TGTGCCAGCAGCGTACGGGACAGCTACACTGAAGCTTTCTTT	CASSVRDSYTEAFF
TRBV25-1	NA	TRBJ2-5	15	NA	TGTGCCAGCAGTGAGCATGAGGGAATCTCTGAGACCCAGTACTTC	CASSEHEGISETQYF
TRBV27	TRBD1	TRBJ2-5	16	NA	TGTGCCAGCAGTCCCCAGGGGACAGGGCTTTTGGAGACCCAGTACTTC	CASSPQGTGLLETQYF
TRBV7-2	TRBD2	TRBJ2-7	18	NA	TGTGCCAGCAGCTCAGACGGGACTAGCGGGGGGGTCTCCTACGAGCAGTACTTC	CASSSDGTSGGVSYEQYF
TRBV5-6	NA	TRBJ1-6	19	NA	TGTGCCAGCAGCTCCGAAGAACCAAGGACCGGGATTGGATATTCACCCCTCCACTTT	CASSSEEPRTGIGYSPLHF
TRBV5-5	TRBD1	TRBJ2-7	15	NA	TGTGCCAGCAGCTTGGGACAGGGGAACGCCTACGAGCAGTACTTC	CASSLGQGNAYEQYF
TRBV10-3	TRBD2	TRBJ2-1	17	NA	TGTGCCATCAGTGAGTTTCGGGGCGGGAGGAGTGACAATGAGCAGTTCTTC	CAISEFRGGRSDNEQFF
TRBV30	NA	TRBJ2-7	13	few	TGTGCCTGGAGTGTGGGGGTCTCCTACGAGCAGTACTTC	CAWSVGVSYEQYF
TRBV5-1	NA	TRBJ2-7	15	NA	TGCGCCAGCAGCTTGACGGGTCTTCCCTCCTACGAGCAGTACTTC	CASSLTGLPSYEQYF
TRBV7-6	NA	TRBJ2-5	14	NA	TGTGCCAGCAGCCTACGGACTGTCCAAGAGACCCAGTACTTC	CASSLRTVQETQYF
TRBV5-6	TRBD2	TRBJ2-2	16	NA	TGTGCCAGCAGCCTTACCAGGCAGCGGGGCACCGGGGAGCTGTTTTTT	CASSLTRQRGTGELFF